This T cell receptor beta chain derives from a study of technical replicates of blood from several donors. Some clones are missing from TCRdb's copy, which holds only in-frame ones; the method was immunoSEQ multiplex PCR. The sample holds 60,000 to 65,000 clones, about 92% seen once. This CDR3 has 15 residues. V was clipped by 3 bases and J by 7 bases, with 16 bases between them. The germline CDR1 and CDR2 sequences are MRHNA and SNTAGT. This clone was counted once. The sample comprised PBMCs. The chain couples TRBV6-4 to TRBJ2-1, with D possibly matching TRBD2 (5 bases). The source is a human donor in good health. Some clones in this sample may be carry-over from other donors' samples. Written as DNA, the CDR3 is TGTGCCAGCAGTGAGGAAGCGGACCCTTGGAATGAGCAGTTCTTC. It is translated as CASSEEADPWNEQFF.